These T cell receptor beta chains were read from a single sample in a study of T-cell reconstitution after alpha-beta-depleted transplantation in children. TCRdb fed the PCR reads into MiXCR, producing one record per CDR3 protein. The table includes about 610,000 distinct CDR3 sequences, roughly a tenth detected once. The sample here was PBMCs from the stem cell graft donor, taken from the stem cell graft. All receptors derive from a human donor who donated a stem cell graft to a child with acute myeloid leukemia. Both conserved end residues are part of each CDR3. The D gene is left open where the match is weak. Only some rows state a clone size, as once, few, many or a class for expanded clones.

size	J	V	D	DNA	CDR3
once	TRBJ2-1	TRBV10-3	TRBD1	TGTGCCATCAAGTCCGGGACAGGGGGCTATGAGCAGTTCTTC	CAIKSGTGGYEQFF
few	TRBJ2-2	TRBV10-3	TRBD2	TGTGCCATCAGTGGACTAGCGGGAGGAGGGGACACCGGGGAGCTGTTTTTT	CAISGLAGGGDTGELFF
.	TRBJ2-2	TRBV5-1	TRBD1	TGCGCCAGCAGCTATAAAACAGGGGGCACCGGGGAGCTGTTTTTT	CASSYKTGGTGELFF
few	TRBJ2-6	TRBV29-1	.	TGCAGCGTTGACCGGCCGGGCGTCTCTGGGGCCAACGTCCTGACTTTC	CSVDRPGVSGANVLTF
.	TRBJ1-5	TRBV20-1	TRBD1	TGCAGTGCTAGAGCATTTACAGGGGTGGTGAGCAATCAGCCCCAGCATTTT	CSARAFTGVVSNQPQHF
few	TRBJ1-1	TRBV30	.	TGTGCCTGGGCCGGGGTAGATCGGGGCACTGAAGCTTTCTTT	CAWAGVDRGTEAFF
few	TRBJ2-7	TRBV5-1	.	TGCGCCAGCAGCTTGGGTCAGGCGCTCGGGTACGAGCAGTACTTC	CASSLGQALGYEQYF
few	TRBJ2-1	TRBV29-1	.	TGCAGCGTTGGCCCGGGGGATGAGCAGTTCTTC	CSVGPGDEQFF
few	TRBJ1-6	TRBV28	.	TGTGCCAGCAGTTTACAGGGCCCTAGCTCACCCCTCCACTTT	CASSLQGPSSPLHF
.	TRBJ2-3	TRBV4-3	.	TGCGCCAGCAGCCAAGAAGGACAGTACACAGATACGCAGTATTTT	CASSQEGQYTDTQYF
few	TRBJ1-5	TRBV15	.	TGTGCCACCAGCGCCCAGAAGGGGCCGGTTCAGCCCCAGCATTTT	CATSAQKGPVQPQHF
.	TRBJ1-5	TRBV18	TRBD1	TGTGCCAGCTCATCGGACAGGTATAGCAATCAGCCCCAGCATTTT	CASSSDRYSNQPQHF
few	TRBJ2-7	TRBV19	TRBD2	TGTGCCAGTAGTCCCCACCAGCGGGAGAATTACCACGAGCAGTACTTC	CASSPHQRENYHEQYF
many	TRBJ2-7	TRBV24-1	.	TGTGCCACCAGTGATCCCCTGGCAGGGTCGTACGAGCAGTACTTC	CATSDPLAGSYEQYF
many	TRBJ2-1	TRBV28	TRBD2	TGTGCCAGCAGTACGGCCGGGACTAGCGGGAACAATGAGCAGTTCTTC	CASSTAGTSGNNEQFF
few	TRBJ1-6	TRBV27	.	TGTGCCAGCAGTTTAACGGGGAAGCTAGGTTCACCCCTCCACTTT	CASSLTGKLGSPLHF
.	TRBJ2-1	TRBV27	TRBD2	TGTGCCACTTCACCAGCGGGACCTTACAATGAGCAGTTCTTC	CATSPAGPYNEQFF
few	TRBJ1-4	TRBV27	TRBD1	TGTGCCAGCAGTCAACCGGGACAGGGCGGTGAAAAACTGTTTTTT	CASSQPGQGGEKLFF
many	TRBJ2-3	TRBV12-3/TRBV12-4	.	TGTGCCAGCACTAACTCTGGCTGGGTTACGCAGTATTTT	CASTNSGWVTQYF
.	TRBJ2-7	TRBV6-2/TRBV6-3	TRBD1	TGTGCCAGCAGTGCGGGGACAGGGCTATCCTACGAGCAGTACTTC	CASSAGTGLSYEQYF
few	TRBJ2-1	TRBV28	TRBD2	TGTGCCAGCAGTCAGGGGGTAGCGGGAGGCCCGAGCTCCTACAATGAGCAGTTCTTC	CASSQGVAGGPSSYNEQFF
many	TRBJ2-5	TRBV3-1	TRBD2	TGTGCCAGCAGCCCCACTAGCGGGAGAAGCGGACAAGAGACCCAGTACTTC	CASSPTSGRSGQETQYF
.	TRBJ2-7	TRBV20-1	.	TGCAGTGCTAGAGAGGGTAGCAGGGAGCACGAGCAGTACTTC	CSAREGSREHEQYF
.	TRBJ2-7	TRBV7-2	.	TGTGCCAGCAGCATTACAAGCTACGAGCAGTACTTC	CASSITSYEQYF
.	TRBJ2-7	TRBV4-3	.	TGCGCCAGCAGCCAAGGACTAGAGGCCTACGAGCAGTACTTC	CASSQGLEAYEQYF
.	TRBJ1-5	TRBV12-3/TRBV12-4	.	TGTGCCAGCAGCCCGACAGACCTCAATCAGCCCCAGCATTTT	CASSPTDLNQPQHF
many	TRBJ2-1	TRBV7-2	.	TGTGCCAGCAGCTTCGCCTGGAGCTCCTACAATGAGCAGTTCTTC	CASSFAWSSYNEQFF
.	TRBJ2-7	TRBV28	.	TGTGCCAGCAGTTTACAAACTAGCCCCCGGACCTACGAGCAGTACTTC	CASSLQTSPRTYEQYF
few	TRBJ2-7	TRBV20-1	.	TGCAGTGCTGGGCCGGTTACTAGGCCATACGAGCAGTACTTC	CSAGPVTRPYEQYF
.	TRBJ2-1	TRBV11-1	TRBD2	TGTGCCAGCAGCTTAGTGGGAGGGACTCGGACTAGCGGTTACAATGAGCAGTTCTTC	CASSLVGGTRTSGYNEQFF
few	TRBJ2-1	TRBV29-1	TRBD2	TGCAGCGTTGAAAGGGAAGGACTAGCGGGAGTTGAGCAGTTCTTC	CSVEREGLAGVEQFF
many	TRBJ2-5	TRBV6-2/TRBV6-3	.	TGTGCCAGCAGTTACGACCCGGCAGGGGAGACCCAGTACTTC	CASSYDPAGETQYF
many	TRBJ2-7	TRBV2	TRBD1	TGTGCCAGCAGTTGGGACAGGGGGCGCGTCGACGAGCAGTACTTC	CASSWDRGRVDEQYF
many	TRBJ2-5	TRBV28	TRBD1	TGTGCCAGCAGTTGGGACAGGGGAGAGACCCAGTACTTC	CASSWDRGETQYF
many	TRBJ1-5	TRBV12-3/TRBV12-4	.	TGTGCCAGCAGTTTATCCCTTAAAAATCAGCCCCAGCATTTT	CASSLSLKNQPQHF
many	TRBJ2-3	TRBV7-6	TRBD1	TGTGCCAGCAGCTCTGTGACAGGGGCAGATACGCAGTATTTT	CASSSVTGADTQYF
few	TRBJ1-2	TRBV5-1	.	TGCGCCAGCAGCTCAGACAGTAGTGGTGGCTACACCTTC	CASSSDSSGGYTF
few	TRBJ2-7	TRBV20-1	.	TGCAGTACCAGACAGTACGAGCAGTACTTC	CSTRQYEQYF
many	TRBJ1-1	TRBV12-3/TRBV12-4	.	TGTGCCAGCAGGACTGGATACGAAGCTTTCTTT	CASRTGYEAFF
many	TRBJ2-1	TRBV3-1	TRBD2	TGTGCCAGCAGCCAACAGTTCGGGACTAGCGGGAGGAATGAGCAGTTCTTC	CASSQQFGTSGRNEQFF
.	TRBJ2-6	TRBV12-3/TRBV12-4	.	TGTGCCAGCCGGCGCCAGGGTTCGTCTGGGGCCAACGTCCTGACTTTC	CASRRQGSSGANVLTF
.	TRBJ1-1	TRBV27	TRBD1	TGTGCCAGCAGTTATAACAGGGGGTGGATGAACACTGAAGCTTTCTTT	CASSYNRGWMNTEAFF
many	TRBJ2-1	TRBV28	TRBD2	TGTGCCAGCAGTTTTAGCATGTCGGGAGGGCCTCGGTTCTTC	CASSFSMSGGPRFF
.	TRBJ2-5	TRBV9	TRBD2	TGTGCCAGCAGCCTGGGGTCTAGCGGGAGGACAGAGACCCAGTACTTC	CASSLGSSGRTETQYF
.	TRBJ1-1	TRBV11-2	TRBD1	TGTGCCAGCAGCTCCCCGGCATGGACAGGGGGTATGAACACTGAAGCTTTCTTT	CASSSPAWTGGMNTEAFF
.	TRBJ2-2	TRBV28	.	TGTGCCAGCAGCCGATCCTTCACCGGGGAGCTGTTTTTT	CASSRSFTGELFF
many	TRBJ2-3	TRBV5-4	TRBD1	TGTGCCAGCAGAACGGGACAGGGACCAGATACGCAGTATTTT	CASRTGQGPDTQYF
.	TRBJ1-1	TRBV7-2	.	TGTGCCAGCAGCAAGAGGTACGGTGAAGCTTTCTTT	CASSKRYGEAFF
.	TRBJ1-2	TRBV12-3/TRBV12-4	.	TGTGCCAGCAGTTTAAGGGGGGATGGCTACACCTTC	CASSLRGDGYTF
few	TRBJ1-5	TRBV19	TRBD1	TGTGCCAGTACCTCATGGGAGGGGGCAGGAGGCAATCAGCCCCAGCATTTT	CASTSWEGAGGNQPQHF
few	TRBJ2-1	TRBV6-7	.	TGTGCCAGCAGCCGACGCGGCCGGCCAGAGGGATACAATGAGCAGTTCTTC	CASSRRGRPEGYNEQFF
many	TRBJ2-1	TRBV29-1	TRBD1	TGCAGCGTGGGACAGGGGAACAATGAGCAGTTCTTC	CSVGQGNNEQFF
few	TRBJ2-1	TRBV20-1	.	TGCAGTGGCAGAGGGGCGAGCTCCTACAATGAGCAGTTCTTC	CSGRGASSYNEQFF
few	TRBJ2-3	TRBV7-3	.	TGTGCCAGCAGCTTCAGGGCGGGGGCCCCAGATACGCAGTATTTT	CASSFRAGAPDTQYF
.	TRBJ1-2	TRBV7-2	.	TGTGCCAGCAAACCCCCGGGACCACGAAACTATGGCTACACCTTC	CASKPPGPRNYGYTF
few	TRBJ1-2	TRBV10-3	.	TGTGCCATCAGTGACTCCGCAAACTATGGCTACACCTTC	CAISDSANYGYTF
few	TRBJ2-3	TRBV7-2	.	TGTGCCAGCAGCCCTGCGTGGGGGAGATCCGCAGATACGCAGTATTTT	CASSPAWGRSADTQYF